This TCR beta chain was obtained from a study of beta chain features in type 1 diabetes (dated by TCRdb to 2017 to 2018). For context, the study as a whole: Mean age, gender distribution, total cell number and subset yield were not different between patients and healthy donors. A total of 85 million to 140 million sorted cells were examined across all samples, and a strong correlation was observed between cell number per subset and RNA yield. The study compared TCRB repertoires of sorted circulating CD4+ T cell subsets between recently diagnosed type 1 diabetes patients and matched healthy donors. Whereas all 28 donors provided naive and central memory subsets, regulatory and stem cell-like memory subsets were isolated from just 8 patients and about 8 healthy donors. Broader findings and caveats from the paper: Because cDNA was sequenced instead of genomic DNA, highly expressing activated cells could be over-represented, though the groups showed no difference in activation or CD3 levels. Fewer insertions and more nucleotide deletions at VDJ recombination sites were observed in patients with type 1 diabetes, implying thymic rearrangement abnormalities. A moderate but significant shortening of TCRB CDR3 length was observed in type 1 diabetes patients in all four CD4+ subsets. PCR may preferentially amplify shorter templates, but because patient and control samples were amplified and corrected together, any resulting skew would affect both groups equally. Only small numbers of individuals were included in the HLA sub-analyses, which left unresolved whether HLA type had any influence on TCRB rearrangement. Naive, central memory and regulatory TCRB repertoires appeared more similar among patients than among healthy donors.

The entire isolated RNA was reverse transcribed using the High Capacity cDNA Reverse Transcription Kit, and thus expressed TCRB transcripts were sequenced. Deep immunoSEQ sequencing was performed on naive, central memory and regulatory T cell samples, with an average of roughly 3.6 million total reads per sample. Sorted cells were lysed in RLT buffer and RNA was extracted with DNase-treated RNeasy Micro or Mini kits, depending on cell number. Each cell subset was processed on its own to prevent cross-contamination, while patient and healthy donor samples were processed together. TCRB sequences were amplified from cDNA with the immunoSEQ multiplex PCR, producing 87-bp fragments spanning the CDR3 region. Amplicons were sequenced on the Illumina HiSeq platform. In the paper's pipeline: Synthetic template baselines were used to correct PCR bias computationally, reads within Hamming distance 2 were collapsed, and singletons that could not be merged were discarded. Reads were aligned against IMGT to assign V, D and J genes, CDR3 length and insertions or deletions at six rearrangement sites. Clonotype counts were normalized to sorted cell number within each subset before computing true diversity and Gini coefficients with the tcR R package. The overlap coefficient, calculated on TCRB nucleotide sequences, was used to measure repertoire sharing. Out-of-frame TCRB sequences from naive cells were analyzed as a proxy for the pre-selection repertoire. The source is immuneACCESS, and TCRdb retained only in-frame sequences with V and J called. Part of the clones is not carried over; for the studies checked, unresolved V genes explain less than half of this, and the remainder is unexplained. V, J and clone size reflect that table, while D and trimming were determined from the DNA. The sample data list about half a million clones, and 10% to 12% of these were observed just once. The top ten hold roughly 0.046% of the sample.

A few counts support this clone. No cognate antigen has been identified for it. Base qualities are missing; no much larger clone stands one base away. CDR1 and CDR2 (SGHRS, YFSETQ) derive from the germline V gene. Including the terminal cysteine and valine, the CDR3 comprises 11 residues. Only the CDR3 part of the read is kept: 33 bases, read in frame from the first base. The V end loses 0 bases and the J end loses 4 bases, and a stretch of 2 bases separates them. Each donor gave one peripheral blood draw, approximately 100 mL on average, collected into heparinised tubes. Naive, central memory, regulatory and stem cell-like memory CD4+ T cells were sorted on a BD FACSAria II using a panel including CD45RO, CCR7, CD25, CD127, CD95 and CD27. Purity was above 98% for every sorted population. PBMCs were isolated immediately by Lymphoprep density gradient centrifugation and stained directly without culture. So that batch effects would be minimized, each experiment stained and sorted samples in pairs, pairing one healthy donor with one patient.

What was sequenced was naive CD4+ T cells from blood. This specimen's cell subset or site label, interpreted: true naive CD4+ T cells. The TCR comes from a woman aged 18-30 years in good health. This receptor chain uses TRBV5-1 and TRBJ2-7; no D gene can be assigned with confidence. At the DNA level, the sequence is TGCGCCAGCAGCTTGGCGTACGAGCAGTACGTC. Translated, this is CASSLAYEQYV.